Below, 7 T cell receptor beta chains from the same sample are listed, as sequenced in a study of glioma-infiltrating T cells after dendritic cell vaccination. The time point is: after dendritic cell vaccination, including at tumor progression/relapse. Repertoires were generated with immunoSEQ multiplex PCR, while TCRdb's copy carries only in-frame clones and drops some. Among about 58,000 clones listed, around 83% were seen once. The input for sequencing was blood, taken after dendritic cell vaccination. These receptors all come from a human donor with glioblastoma.

A remark on this clone: At one end the junction does not follow the germline gene, possibly because of a read error. CDR3 sequence (DNA): TGTGCCAGCAGCTTAGCGCAGATGGGGGGTATCGGTCAGAACTTC. Encoded protein: CASSLAQMGGIGQNF. The rearrangement uses TRBV7-6 and TRBJ2-7; a possible D gene is TRBD2 (6 bases). The germline V gene encodes CDR1 SGHVS and CDR2 FNYEAQ. This CDR3 contains 15 residues.

The chain couples TRBV19 to TRBJ1-6; tentatively, D is TRBD1 (5 bases). The V gene's germline CDR1 is LNHDA and CDR2 SQIVND (reference sequence). The V gene lost 3 bases and the J gene lost 10 bases, with 22 bases spanning the gap. The CDR3 runs to 17 residues. The CDR3 DNA is TGTGCCAGTAGTATGGCCCCGGGAGGGGCTGGATCATCACCCCTCCACTTT. It is translated as CASSMAPGGAGSSPLHF.

The rearrangement joins TRBV7-2 to TRBJ2-6, with D perhaps TRBD1 (6 bases). V was clipped by 5 bases and J by 0 bases, with 11 bases between them. CDR3 size: 16 residues. Germline assignment: CDR1 SGHTA and CDR2 FQGNSA. The CDR3 spells CASSAGTPSGANVLTF. Here the CDR3 DNA reads TGTGCCAGCAGCGCCGGGACACCCTCTGGGGCCAACGTCCTGACTTTC.

The chain links TRBV27 to TRBJ2-7, with D possibly matching TRBD2 (6 bases). The V end lost 6 bases, the J end lost 5 bases, and 20 bases lay between the germline ends. This CDR3 spans 15 amino acids. The germline CDR1 and CDR2 sequences are MNHEY and SMNVEV (reference sequence). The CDR3 DNA sequence: TGTGCCAGCAGCTCCCTTTATGATGGAGGGGACGAGCAGTACTTC. Residues: CASSSLYDGGDEQYF.

The V and J genes are TRBV9 and TRBJ1-2, with 7 bases that match TRBD1. The CDR3 covers 13 residues. V was clipped by 2 bases and J by 7 bases; unmatched bases: 5. Per germline, CDR1 SGDLS and CDR2 YYNGEE. The CDR3 DNA is TGTGCCAGCAGCGTTCAGGGGGATGGTGGCTACACCTTC. Its protein is CASSVQGDGGYTF.

The CDR3 sequence: CASSFSSGRYTDTQYF. CDR3 DNA sequence: TGTGCCAGCAGCTTTTCATCAGGGCGATACACAGATACGCAGTATTTT. J is TRBJ2-3 and V is TRBV11-2; TRBD1 is a possible D gene (5 bases). Germline-derived CDR1 and CDR2 are SGHAT and FQNNGV. CDR3 size: 16 residues. Between the trimmed V and J ends, which lost 3 bases and 2 bases, there was a span of 15 bases.

The rearrangement joins TRBV18 to TRBJ2-7, with 8 bases aligning to TRBD1. J lost 3 bases, V lost 5 bases, and 6 bases had no gene match. The CDR3 loop spans 14 amino acids. Germline CDR1 is KGHSH and CDR2 is LQKENI. The CDR3 sequence: CASSAGTGDYEQYF. The CDR3 DNA follows: TGTGCCAGCTCAGCCGGGACAGGAGACTACGAGCAGTACTTC. The whole variable domain, remainder taken from reference TRBV18 and TRBJ2-7, is NAGVMQNPRHLVRRRGQEARLRCSPMKGHSHVYWYRQLPEEGLKFMVYLQKENIIDESGMPKERFSAEFPKEGPSILRIQQVVRGDSAAYFCASSAGTGDYEQYFGPGTRLTVT.